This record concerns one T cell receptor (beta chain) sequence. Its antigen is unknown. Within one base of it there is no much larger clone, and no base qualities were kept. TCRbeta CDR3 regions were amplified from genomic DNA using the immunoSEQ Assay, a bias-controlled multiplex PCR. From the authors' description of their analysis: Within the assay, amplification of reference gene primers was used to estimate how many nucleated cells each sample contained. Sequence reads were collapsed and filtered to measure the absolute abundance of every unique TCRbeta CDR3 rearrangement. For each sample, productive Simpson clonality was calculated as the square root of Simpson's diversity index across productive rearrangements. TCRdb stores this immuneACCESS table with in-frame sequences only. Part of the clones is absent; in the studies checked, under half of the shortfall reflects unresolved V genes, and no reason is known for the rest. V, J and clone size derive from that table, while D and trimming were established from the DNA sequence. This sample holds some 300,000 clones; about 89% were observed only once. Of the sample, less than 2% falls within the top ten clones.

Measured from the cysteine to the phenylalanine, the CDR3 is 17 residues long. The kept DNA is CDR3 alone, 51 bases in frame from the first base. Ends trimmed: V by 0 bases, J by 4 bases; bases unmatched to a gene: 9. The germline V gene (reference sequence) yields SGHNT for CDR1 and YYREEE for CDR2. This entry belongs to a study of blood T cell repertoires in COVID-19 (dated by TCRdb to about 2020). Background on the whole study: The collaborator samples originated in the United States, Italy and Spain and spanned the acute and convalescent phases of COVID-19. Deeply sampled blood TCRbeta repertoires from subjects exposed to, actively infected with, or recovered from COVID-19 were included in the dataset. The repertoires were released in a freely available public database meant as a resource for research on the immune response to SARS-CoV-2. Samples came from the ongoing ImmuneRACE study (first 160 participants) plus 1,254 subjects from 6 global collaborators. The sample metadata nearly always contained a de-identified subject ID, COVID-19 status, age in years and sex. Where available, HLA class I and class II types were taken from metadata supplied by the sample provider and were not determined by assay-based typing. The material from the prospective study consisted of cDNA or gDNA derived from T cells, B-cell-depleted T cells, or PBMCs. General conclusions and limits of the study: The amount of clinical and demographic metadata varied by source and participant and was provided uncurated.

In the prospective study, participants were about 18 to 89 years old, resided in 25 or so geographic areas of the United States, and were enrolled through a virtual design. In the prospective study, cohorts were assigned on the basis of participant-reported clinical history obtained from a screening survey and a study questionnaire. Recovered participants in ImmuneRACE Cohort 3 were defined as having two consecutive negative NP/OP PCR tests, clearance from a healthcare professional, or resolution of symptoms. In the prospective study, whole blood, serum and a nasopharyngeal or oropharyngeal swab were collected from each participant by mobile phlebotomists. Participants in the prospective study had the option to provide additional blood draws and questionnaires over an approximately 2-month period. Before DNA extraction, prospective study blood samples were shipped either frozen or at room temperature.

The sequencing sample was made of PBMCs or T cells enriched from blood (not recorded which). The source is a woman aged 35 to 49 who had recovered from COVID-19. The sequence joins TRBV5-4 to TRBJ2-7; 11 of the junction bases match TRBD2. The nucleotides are TGTGCCAGCAGCTTGGAGCCGCTAGCGGGAGGCCAGTACGAGCAGTACTTC. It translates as CASSLEPLAGGQYEQYF.